Listed here are 17 T cell receptor beta chains from one sample, sequenced in a study of T cell clonotyping in hematopoietic cell transplantation. The data were produced by immunoSEQ multiplex PCR, yet TCRdb's version contains in-frame clones alone and is incomplete. The data contain about 16,000 clones, around 85% of them singletons. Sample: peripheral blood mononuclear cells. The receptors stem from a woman aged 40 to 50 in good health. Some clones in this sample may be carry-over from other donors' samples.

Regarding this clone: Within the sample, other DNA sequences also encode this same CDR3. The chain has TRBV30 and TRBJ2-7, with D perhaps TRBD2 (5 bases). Germline lookup yields CDR1 GTSNPN and CDR2 SVGIG (reference sequence). The CDR3 loop spans 13 amino acids. The V and J ends lost 0 bases and 9 bases respectively, with 15 bases between them. CDR3 sequence (DNA): TGTGCCTGGAGTGTCGGAGGCCGGGTCGGGCAGTACGTC. It specifies CAWSVGGRVGQYV.

Only a few counts were recorded for this clone. The chain carries TRBV6-5 and TRBJ1-2; 7 bases fit TRBD1. The V and J ends lost 5 bases and 6 bases, in that order; junction bases with no gene match: 6. Germline CDR1 reads MNHEY; CDR2 reads SVGAGI. The CDR3 runs 13 residues. This CDR3 reads CASSRNRGDGYTF. The CDR3 coding sequence is TGTGCCAGCAGTCGTAACAGGGGAGATGGCTACACCTTC.

The chain recombines TRBV5-1 with TRBJ2-7; 11 bases align to TRBD2. J was trimmed by 2 bases and V by 0 bases; bases with no gene match: 1. Germline V gene lookup returns CDR1 SGHRS and CDR2 YFSETQ. This CDR3 has 15 amino acids. Here the CDR3 reads CASSLELAGAYEQYF. The CDR3 DNA reads as TGCGCCAGCAGCTTGGAACTAGCGGGGGCCTACGAGCAGTACTTC.

Only one count was recorded for this clone. The chain recombines TRBV12-5 with TRBJ1-4; unclear D gene. The CDR3 is made up of 13 amino acids. V was cut by 5 bases and J by 6 bases, with 10 bases left in between. Germline CDR1 is LGHNT and CDR2 is FRNRAP. CDR3 sequence reads: CASGRYNDEKLFF. The CDR3 DNA follows: TGTGCTAGTGGTCGATACAATGATGAAAAACTGTTTTTT.

The genes are TRBV27 and TRBJ1-2; D is undetermined. Trimming stripped 0 bases from V and 10 bases from J, with 15 bases between. The CDR3 loop spans 14 amino acids. Germline V gives CDR1 MNHEY, CDR2 SMNVEV (reference sequence). The CDR3 DNA reads TGTGCCAGCAGTTTATCGGGCGGCCGAAGGGTCTACACCTTC. It yields the protein CASSLSGGRRVYTF.

The rearrangement joins TRBV4-2 to TRBJ1-1; a possible D gene is TRBD1 (5 bases). V was pared by 3 bases and J by 5 bases, with 16 bases between. Germline V gene data show CDR1 as LGHNA and CDR2 as YNFKEQ. This CDR3 spans 15 amino acids. The chain's CDR3 is CASSHSGTKGTEAFF. The CDR3 DNA follows: TGTGCCAGCAGCCATTCCGGGACGAAGGGGACTGAAGCTTTCTTT.

The genes are TRBV5-1 and TRBJ2-7; D could derive from TRBD1 or TRBD2 (5 bases each). V lost 4 bases and J 2 bases, leaving 16 bases between the germline ends. The CDR3 consists of 15 residues. Per the germline V gene, CDR1 is SGHRS and CDR2 is YFSETQ. The DNA for the CDR3 is TGCGCCAGCAGCATGGGTCCGGGACCGACCTACGAGCAGTACTTC. The encoded protein is CASSMGPGPTYEQYF.

This chain joins TRBV25-1 and TRBJ1-6; D call uncertain. Trimming took off 1 base at V and 13 bases at J, with 8 bases between the two ends. In germline, CDR1 is MGHDK, CDR2 SYGVNS. The CDR3 is 12 amino acids. CDR3 loop: CASSEFVGPLHF. CDR3 DNA: TGTGCCAGCAGTGAATTTGTGGGTCCCCTCCACTTT. Full variable domain (outside the CDR3, taken from reference TRBV25-1 and TRBJ1-6): EADIYQTPRYLVIGTGKKITLECSQTMGHDKMYWYQQDPGMELHLIHYSYGVNSTEKGDLSSESTVSRIRTEHFPLTLESARPSHTSQYLCASSEFVGPLHFGNGTRLTVT.

This rearrangement joins TRBV10-3 to TRBJ1-3, with no clear D. The CDR3 extends over 17 amino acids. CDR1 and CDR2 (germline): ENHRY, SYGVKD. Between the trimmed V and J ends, which lost 3 bases and 0 bases, there was a span of 15 bases. CDR3 coding DNA: TGTGCCATCAGTGATTCGGCCAACTCTACCTCTGGAAACACCATATATTTT. Translating gives CAISDSANSTSGNTIYF.

V gene TRBV6-5 combines with J gene TRBJ1-4, with D tentatively TRBD1 (5 bases). The CDR3 has 13 residues. Germline V CDR1 and CDR2: MNHEY, SVGAGI. The germline V and J ends were trimmed by 6 bases and 0 bases, with 5 bases remaining between them. The CDR3 sequence is CASRGATNEKLFF. In nucleotides, the CDR3 is TGTGCCAGCAGAGGGGCAACTAATGAAAAACTGTTTTTT.

The chain uses TRBV5-6 and TRBJ2-7; TRBD1 matches at 7 bases. The CDR3 covers 14 residues. Germline CDR1 is SGHDT and CDR2 is YYEEEE. The J segment lost 1 base and the V segment lost 4 bases, leaving 5 bases of the junction unmatched. The CDR3 sequence: CASSLPGQSYEQYF. CDR3 sequence (DNA): TGTGCCAGCAGCCTCCCGGGACAGTCCTACGAGCAGTACTTC.

This clone was recorded once. The chain joins TRBV7-2 to TRBJ1-2, with D possibly TRBD1 on 5 matching bases. CDR1 SGHTA and CDR2 FQGNSA come from the germline V gene. The CDR3 length is 14 residues. V dropped 4 bases and J dropped 4 bases, with 13 bases sitting between them. The CDR3: CASSSPAQGYGYTF. For the CDR3, the DNA is TGTGCCAGCAGCTCACCCGCGCAGGGCTATGGCTACACCTTC.

The rearrangement joins TRBV19 to TRBJ2-1; 8 bases are a match to TRBD2. V lost 5 bases and J lost 5; bases outside the gene matches: 2. Germline V gene lookup returns CDR1 LNHDA and CDR2 SQIVND (reference sequence). CDR3 length equals 13 residues. The CDR3 DNA is TGTGCCAGTAGTCCGGGACTAGACAATGAGCAGTTCTTC. This sequence encodes CASSPGLDNEQFF.

The chain uses TRBV7-2 and TRBJ1-4, with D tentatively TRBD1 (6 bases). The CDR3 loop spans 12 amino acids. Trimming took off 4 bases at V and 15 bases at J, with 15 bases between the two ends. CDR1 and CDR2 from the germline V gene are SGHTA and FQGNSA. As DNA, the CDR3 is TGTGCCAGCAGCTCCACAGGGAGAGCTTTGTTTTTT. It translates to CASSSTGRALFF. Combining the CDR3 with reference TRBV7-2 and TRBJ1-4 gives the whole variable domain GAGVSQSPSNKVTEKGKDVELRCDPISGHTALYWYRQSLGQGLEFLIYFQGNSAPDKSGLPSDRFSAERTGGSVSTLTIQRTQQEDSAVYLCASSSTGRALFFGSGTQLSVL.

This chain connects TRBV25-1 to TRBJ1-3, with D unresolved. Trimming took 2 bases from V and 0 from J, leaving 8 bases between them. CDR1 is MGHDK and CDR2 is SYGVNS in the germline V gene. The CDR3 length is 15 residues. CDR3 sequence (DNA): TGTGCCAGCAGTGAACAAGACGGCTCTGGAAACACCATATATTTT. This translates into CASSEQDGSGNTIYF. Combining the CDR3 with reference TRBV25-1 and TRBJ1-3 gives the whole variable domain EADIYQTPRYLVIGTGKKITLECSQTMGHDKMYWYQQDPGMELHLIHYSYGVNSTEKGDLSSESTVSRIRTEHFPLTLESARPSHTSQYLCASSEQDGSGNTIYFGEGSWLTVV.

The chain uses TRBV19 and TRBJ2-7; tentative D call: TRBD1 (5 bases). From germline, CDR1 is LNHDA and CDR2 SQIVND (reference sequence). There are 13 residues in the CDR3. The V end lost 3 bases, the J end lost 1 base, and 7 bases lay between the germline ends. CDR3 amino acids: CASSMGQSYEQYF. In DNA, the CDR3 is TGTGCCAGTAGTATGGGGCAGTCCTACGAGCAGTACTTC.

As for this clone: The junction differs from germline at one of its ends, possibly a read error. The rearrangement joins TRBV11-3 to TRBJ2-7; 12 bases agree with TRBD2. The CDR3 is made up of 16 amino acids. The germline V gene has CDR1 SGHNT and CDR2 YENEEA. CDR3 bases: TGTGCCAGCAGCCTAGAGGGACTAGCGGGCGTCTACGAGCAGTACTTC. This encodes CASSLEGLAGVYEQYF.